This entry features one T cell receptor (beta chain) sequence. This sample is part of a study of blood T cell repertoires in COVID-19. The wider study: From T cells, B-cell-depleted T cells, or PBMCs came the material, which was cDNA or gDNA.

Trimming removed 5 bases from V and 2 bases from J; junction bases left unmatched: 5. This CDR3 comprises 15 residues. Germline V gene lookup returns CDR1 SGHDT and CDR2 YYEEEE. TCRdb's table, derived via immunoSEQ multiplex PCR, lists solely in-frame clones and lacks some. The sample includes about 88,000 clones, more than 90% of them seen just once. The chain carries TRBV5-6 and TRBJ2-2; 8 bases map to TRBD2. Specimen: peripheral blood. The sequence derives from a man aged 60-69 years with acute or convalescent COVID-19. This CDR3 is CASRAGLGNTGELFF. The CDR3 DNA reads TGTGCCAGCAGAGCGGGACTAGGTAACACCGGGGAGCTGTTTTTT. Full variable domain (outside the CDR3, taken from reference TRBV5-6 and TRBJ2-2): DAGVTQSPTHLIKTRGQQVTLRCSPKSGHDTVSWYQQALGQGPQFIFQYYEEEERQRGNFPDRFSGHQFPNYSSELNVNALLLGDSALYLCASRAGLGNTGELFFGEGSRLTVL.